The 19 T cell receptor beta chains below come from one sample, sequenced in a study of OX40 agonist ivuxolimab in advanced cancers. Sequencing was performed with immunoSEQ multiplex PCR; in TCRdb, only in-frame clones are kept and a portion is missing. The table records under 95,000 clones, about 82% of them present only once. The sequencing used CD4+ or CD8+ T cells sorted from blood, collected in a trial of the OX40 agonist ivuxolimab. These receptors were collected from an adult with an advanced solid tumor such as melanoma, head and neck, liver or kidney cancer.

V is TRBV27 and J is TRBJ1-2; TRBD1 might be the D (5 bases). Germline assignment: CDR1 MNHEY and CDR2 SMNVEV (reference sequence). V lost 5 bases and J lost 0, with 16 bases in between. This CDR3 is built from 16 residues. In DNA, the CDR3 is TGTGCCAGCAGTCCCAGGGCCCTCCTAGCTAACTATGGCTACACCTTC. Amino acids: CASSPRALLANYGYTF.

The genes are TRBV30 and TRBJ2-1, with 9 bases fitting TRBD2. The CDR3 covers 16 residues. Germline V gene lookup returns CDR1 GTSNPN and CDR2 SVGIG (reference sequence). V lost 2 bases and J lost 7; bases outside the gene matches: 12. The CDR3 sequence: CAWSRGSLAGKNEQFF. CDR3 bases: TGTGCCTGGAGTCGTGGCTCCCTAGCGGGGAAGAATGAGCAGTTCTTC.

V is TRBV7-2 and J is TRBJ2-5; possibly TRBD1 or TRBD2 for D (6 bases each). Between the trimmed V and J ends, which lost 8 bases and 5 bases, there was a span of 18 bases. Germline V gene lookup returns CDR1 SGHTA and CDR2 FQGNSA. The CDR3 length is 14 residues. The chain's CDR3 is CASGLRRRGETQYF. The CDR3 DNA follows: TGTGCCAGCGGTTTAAGGCGGAGGGGGGAGACCCAGTACTTC.

The genes are TRBV7-8 and TRBJ2-2; no reliable D call. V was trimmed by 3 bases and J by 3 bases, leaving 2 bases between them. The CDR3 extends over 12 amino acids. The germline CDR1 and CDR2 sequences are SGHVS and FQNEAQ. CDR3 in amino acids: CASSLDTGELFF. CDR3 in DNA: TGTGCCAGCAGCTTGGACACCGGGGAGCTGTTTTTT. The full variable domain, its missing parts supplied by reference TRBV7-8 and TRBJ2-2, is GAGVSQSPRYKVAKRGQDVALRCDPISGHVSLFWYQQALGQGPEFLTYFQNEAQLDKSGLPSDRFFAERPEGSVSTLKIQRTQQEDSAVYLCASSLDTGELFFGEGSRLTVL.

This chain links TRBV7-9 with TRBJ2-5, with a tentative D call TRBD1 (5 bases). The J call may be mistaken, given a closer DNA end match to TRBJ2-7. The germline CDR1 and CDR2 sequences are SEHNR and FQNEAQ (reference sequence). This CDR3 spans 14 amino acids. The CDR3 DNA sequence: TGTGCCAGCAGCTTAGTGATGACAGACTACGAGCAGTACTTC. It encodes CASSLVMTDYEQYF.

The chain has TRBV6-5 and TRBJ2-7; TRBD2 agrees at 11 bases. Germline V CDR1 and CDR2: MNHEY, SVGAGI. There are 15 residues in the CDR3. V lost 5 bases and J lost 5; bases outside the gene matches: 8. CDR3: CASSHPSGGSHEQYF. The CDR3 DNA reads TGTGCCAGCAGTCACCCTAGCGGGGGGTCCCACGAGCAGTACTTC.

This chain connects TRBV12-5 to TRBJ1-6; no definite D call. Germline CDR1 is LGHNT and CDR2 is FRNRAP. This CDR3 region has 15 residues. The V and J ends lost 3 bases and 8 bases respectively, with 14 bases between them. CDR3 sequence: CASGLGLARDSPLHF. In nucleotides, the CDR3 is TGTGCTAGTGGTTTAGGCCTTGCAAGGGATTCACCCCTCCACTTT.

V is TRBV5-5 and J is TRBJ1-1; D unresolved. V gave up 3 bases and J gave up 5 bases, with 17 bases separating them. Looked up from germline, CDR1 is SGHKS and CDR2 is YYEKEE (reference sequence). The length of the CDR3 is 15 residues. The chain's CDR3 is CASSSDPWLMTEAFF. CDR3 coding DNA: TGTGCCAGCAGCTCCGACCCCTGGCTTATGACTGAAGCTTTCTTT.

This chain connects TRBV11-3 to TRBJ1-5; TRBD1 aligns across 7 bases. With V trimmed by 2 bases and J by 6 bases, 7 bases remained unmatched. Germline loops: CDR1 SGHNT, CDR2 YENEEA. The CDR3 runs to 15 residues. The CDR3 loop reads CASSLSTGPGQPQHF. CDR3 in DNA: TGTGCCAGCAGCTTATCGACAGGGCCGGGTCAGCCCCAGCATTTT.

CDR3 loop: CASSDPYYGYTF. CDR3 sequence (DNA): TGTGCCAGCAGTGACCCATACTATGGCTACACCTTC. The chain recombines TRBV6-4 with TRBJ1-2, with D unresolved. This CDR3 region has 12 residues. Germline V lookup: CDR1 MRHNA, CDR2 SNTAGT. V lost 2 bases, J lost 3 bases, and 4 bases lay in between.

The chain has TRBV7-3 and TRBJ2-1; the D call may be TRBD1 or TRBD2 (6 bases each). Germline V CDR1 and CDR2: SGHTA, FQGTGA. V was shortened by 2 bases and J by 6 bases, with 14 bases between the two germline ends. The CDR3 spans 15 residues. The CDR3 loop is CASSLGGPGANEQFF. The CDR3 region has the DNA TGTGCCAGCAGCTTAGGAGGGCCGGGGGCCAATGAGCAGTTCTTC.

The CDR3 nucleotides are TGTGCCAGCACCTATAGCAGGGCAGGATATGGCTACACCTTC. Protein sequence: CASTYSRAGYGYTF. V gene TRBV6-6 combines with J gene TRBJ1-2; tentatively, D is TRBD1 (5 bases). The V end lost 7 bases, the J end lost 5 bases, and 17 bases lay between the germline ends. Germline V CDR1 and CDR2: MNHNY, SVGAGI (reference sequence). The CDR3 covers 14 residues.

The chain is built from TRBV5-4 and TRBJ2-3, with TRBD1 matching over 10 bases. CDR1 SGHNT and CDR2 YYREEE come from the germline V gene (reference sequence). J lost 7 bases, V lost 3 bases, and 8 bases had no gene match. This CDR3 is built from 15 residues. CDR3 coding DNA: TGTGCCAGCAGCTGGACGACAGGGGGCCCGAATACGCAGTATTTT. Translating gives CASSWTTGGPNTQYF.

V is TRBV5-1 and J is TRBJ2-3; possible D gene TRBD2, 5 bases. Germline V CDR1 and CDR2: SGHRS, YFSETQ. The V and J ends lost 3 bases and 2 bases respectively, with 22 bases between them. The CDR3 is made up of 18 amino acids. In nucleotides, the CDR3 is TGCGCCAGCAGCTCGACGATGATAAGCGGTAGACACACAGATACGCAGTATTTT. Translating it yields CASSSTMISGRHTDTQYF.

The chain employs TRBV6-1 and TRBJ1-1; tentative D call: TRBD1 (5 bases). The germline CDR1 and CDR2 sequences are MNHNS and SASEGT. The CDR3 consists of 14 residues. Trimming stripped 4 bases from V and 3 bases from J, with 12 bases between. The CDR3 nucleotides are TGTGCCAGCAGTGGAATTTGGGGGGACACTGAAGCTTTCTTT. Protein sequence: CASSGIWGDTEAFF.

The genes are TRBV5-4 and TRBJ2-1; a weak D match, TRBD1 (6 bases). Trimming removed 3 bases from V and 6 bases from J, with 10 bases in between. This CDR3 spans 13 amino acids. The germline CDR1 and CDR2 sequences are SGHNT and YYREEE (reference sequence). CDR3 residues: CASSSTGPNEQFF. The CDR3 DNA reads as TGTGCCAGCAGCTCGACAGGCCCCAATGAGCAGTTCTTC.

This chain uses TRBV6-6 with TRBJ1-1; the match to TRBD1 covers 8 bases. The germline CDR1 and CDR2 sequences are MNHNY and SVGAGI (reference sequence). CDR3 length: 14 residues. With 6 bases clipped from V and 1 base from J, the junction kept 4 bases outside the gene matches. In nucleotides, the CDR3 is TGTGCCAGCAGGCCAGGACAGGGGAACACTGAAGCTTTCTTT. As protein: CASRPGQGNTEAFF.

The chain's CDR3 is CASSGRDRGHQPQHF. DNA of the CDR3: TGTGCCAGTAGTGGCCGGGACAGGGGGCATCAGCCCCAGCATTTT. V and J are TRBV19 and TRBJ1-5, with 12 positions matching TRBD1. J lost 5 bases, V lost 5 bases, and 4 bases had no gene match. From germline, CDR1 is LNHDA and CDR2 SQIVND (reference sequence). The CDR3 runs 15 residues. Full variable domain (remainder filled in from reference TRBV19 and TRBJ1-5): DGGITQSPKYLFRKEGQNVTLSCEQNLNHDAMYWYRQDPGQGLRLIYYSQIVNDFQKGDIAEGYSVSREKKESFPLTVTSAQKNPTAFYLCASSGRDRGHQPQHFGDGTRLSIL.

The chain is built from TRBV9 and TRBJ1-2; tentatively, D is TRBD1 (6 bases). From germline, CDR1 is SGDLS and CDR2 YYNGEE. CDR3 size: 14 residues. V lost 2 bases and J 5 bases, leaving 13 bases between the germline ends. The CDR3 DNA reads as TGTGCCAGCAGCGTCACAGGGCTACTATATGGCTACACCTTC. Translated, it gives CASSVTGLLYGYTF.